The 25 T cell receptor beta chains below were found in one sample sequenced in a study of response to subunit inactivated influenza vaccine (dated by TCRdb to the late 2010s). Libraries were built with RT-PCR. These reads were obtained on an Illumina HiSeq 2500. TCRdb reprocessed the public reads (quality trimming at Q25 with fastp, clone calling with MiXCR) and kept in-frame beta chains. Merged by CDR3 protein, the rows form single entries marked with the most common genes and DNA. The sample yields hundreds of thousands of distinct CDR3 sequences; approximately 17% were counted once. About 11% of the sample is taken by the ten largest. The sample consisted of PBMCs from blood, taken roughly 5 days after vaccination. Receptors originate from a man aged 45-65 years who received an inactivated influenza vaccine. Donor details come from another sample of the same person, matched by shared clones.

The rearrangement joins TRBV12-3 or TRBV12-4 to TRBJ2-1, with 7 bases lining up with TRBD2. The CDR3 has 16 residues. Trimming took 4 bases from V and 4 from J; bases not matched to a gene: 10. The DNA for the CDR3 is TGTGCCAGCAGTTATGGAGGACTGGGAGGGTACAATGAGCAGTTCTTC. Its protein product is CASSYGGLGGYNEQFF.

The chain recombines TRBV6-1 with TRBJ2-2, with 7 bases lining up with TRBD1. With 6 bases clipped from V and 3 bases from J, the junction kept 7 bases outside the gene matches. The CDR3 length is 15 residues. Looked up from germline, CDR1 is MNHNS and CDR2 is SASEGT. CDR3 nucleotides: TGTGCCAGCAGGCGACAGGGTTTGGACACCGGGGAGCTGTTTTTT. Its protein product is CASRRQGLDTGELFF.

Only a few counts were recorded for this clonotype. CDR3 protein: CAWDDTDSNNEQFF. Here the CDR3 DNA reads TGTGCCTGGGACGATACCGACAGTAACAATGAGCAGTTCTTC. V and J are TRBV30 and TRBJ2-1; D possibly corresponds to TRBD1 (5 bases). Trimming cost V 5 bases and J 5 bases, with 16 bases left between them. There are 14 residues in the CDR3. Germline V gives CDR1 GTSNPN, CDR2 SVGIG (reference sequence).

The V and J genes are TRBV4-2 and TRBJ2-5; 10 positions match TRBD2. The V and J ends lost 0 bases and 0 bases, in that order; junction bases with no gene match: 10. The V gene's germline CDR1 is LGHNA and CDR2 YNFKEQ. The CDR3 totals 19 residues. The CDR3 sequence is CASSQDPAGGRGNQETQYF. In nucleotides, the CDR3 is TGTGCCAGCAGCCAAGATCCAGCGGGGGGGAGGGGCAACCAAGAGACCCAGTACTTC.

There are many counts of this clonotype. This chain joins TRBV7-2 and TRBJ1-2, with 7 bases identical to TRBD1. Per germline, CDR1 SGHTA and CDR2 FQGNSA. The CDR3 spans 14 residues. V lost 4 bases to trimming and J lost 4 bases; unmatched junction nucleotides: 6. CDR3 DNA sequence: TGTGCCAGCAGCTCTCCGGGACAGACCTATGGCTACACCTTC. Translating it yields CASSSPGQTYGYTF. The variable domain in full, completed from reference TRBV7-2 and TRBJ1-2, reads GAGVSQSPSNKVTEKGKDVELRCDPISGHTALYWYRQSLGQGLEFLIYFQGNSAPDKSGLPSDRFSAERTGGSVSTLTIQRTQQEDSAVYLCASSSPGQTYGYTFGSGTRLTVV.

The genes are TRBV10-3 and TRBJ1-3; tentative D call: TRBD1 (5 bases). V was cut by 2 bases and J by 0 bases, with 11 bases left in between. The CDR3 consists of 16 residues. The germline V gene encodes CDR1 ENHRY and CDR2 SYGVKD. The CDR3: CAISEDSLPSGNTIYF. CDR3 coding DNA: TGTGCCATCAGTGAGGACAGCCTACCCTCTGGAAACACCATATATTTT.

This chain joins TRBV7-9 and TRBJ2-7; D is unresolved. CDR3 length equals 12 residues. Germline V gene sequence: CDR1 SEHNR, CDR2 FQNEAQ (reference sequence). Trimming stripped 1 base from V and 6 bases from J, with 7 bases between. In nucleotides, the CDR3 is TGTGCCAGCAGCTTAGTATCGTCCGAGCAGTACTTC. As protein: CASSLVSSEQYF.

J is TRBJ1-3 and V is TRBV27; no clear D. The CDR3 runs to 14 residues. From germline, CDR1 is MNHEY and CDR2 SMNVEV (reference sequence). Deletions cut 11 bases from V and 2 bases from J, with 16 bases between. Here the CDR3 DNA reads TGTGCCTCCCGCGCTTCGGGGACTGGAAACACCATATATTTT. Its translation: CASRASGTGNTIYF.

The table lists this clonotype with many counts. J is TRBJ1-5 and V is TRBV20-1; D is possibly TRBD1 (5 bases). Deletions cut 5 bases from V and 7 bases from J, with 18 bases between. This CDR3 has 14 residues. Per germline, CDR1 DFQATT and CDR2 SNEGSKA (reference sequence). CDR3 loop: CSASPREGMQPQHF. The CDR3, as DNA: TGCAGTGCTTCCCCCCGGGAGGGGATGCAGCCCCAGCATTTT.

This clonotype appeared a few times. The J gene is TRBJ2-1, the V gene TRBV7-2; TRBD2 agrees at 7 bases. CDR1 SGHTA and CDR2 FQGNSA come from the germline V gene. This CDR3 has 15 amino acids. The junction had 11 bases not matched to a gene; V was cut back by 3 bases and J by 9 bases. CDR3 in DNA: TGTGCCAGCAGCTTGCTAGTGTCGTCGGGGGGTGAGCAGTTCTTC. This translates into CASSLLVSSGGEQFF.

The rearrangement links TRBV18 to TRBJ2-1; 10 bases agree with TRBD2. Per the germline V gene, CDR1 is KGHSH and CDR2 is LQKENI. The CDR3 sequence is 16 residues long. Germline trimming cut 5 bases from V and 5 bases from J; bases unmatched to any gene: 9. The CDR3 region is CASSILAGVGHNEQFF. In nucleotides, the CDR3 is TGTGCCAGCTCAATTCTAGCGGGAGTGGGACACAATGAGCAGTTCTTC.

The CDR3 here is CASSEYSGRDGSPLHF. The CDR3 coding sequence is TGTGCCAGCAGTGAATATTCCGGAAGGGACGGTTCACCCCTCCACTTT. This chain joins TRBV25-1 and TRBJ1-6, with a weak D call TRBD1 (5 bases). The CDR3 contains 16 residues. Trimming removed 0 bases at V and 9 bases at J, with 15 bases between. Germline V gene data show CDR1 as MGHDK and CDR2 as SYGVNS.

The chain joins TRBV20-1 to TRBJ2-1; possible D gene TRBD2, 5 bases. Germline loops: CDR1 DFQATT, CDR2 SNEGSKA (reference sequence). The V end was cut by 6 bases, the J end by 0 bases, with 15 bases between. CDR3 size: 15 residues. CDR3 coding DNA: TGCAGTGCCTTAAGGCAAGGGAGCTCCTACAATGAGCAGTTCTTC. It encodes CSALRQGSSYNEQFF.

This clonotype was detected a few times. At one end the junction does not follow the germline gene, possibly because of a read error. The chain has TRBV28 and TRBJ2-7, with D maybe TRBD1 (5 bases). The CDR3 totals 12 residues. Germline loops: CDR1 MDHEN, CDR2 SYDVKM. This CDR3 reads CASRGAGKLGLF. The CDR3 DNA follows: TGTGCCAGCAGAGGGGCAGGCAAATTAGGCTTATTC.

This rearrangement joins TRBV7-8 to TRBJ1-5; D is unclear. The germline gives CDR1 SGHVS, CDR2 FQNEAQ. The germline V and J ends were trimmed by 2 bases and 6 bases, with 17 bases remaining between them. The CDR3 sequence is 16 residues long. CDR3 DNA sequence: TGTGCCAGCAGCTTATCCCCGCCTTGGAGCGGTCAGCCCCAGCATTTT. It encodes CASSLSPPWSGQPQHF.

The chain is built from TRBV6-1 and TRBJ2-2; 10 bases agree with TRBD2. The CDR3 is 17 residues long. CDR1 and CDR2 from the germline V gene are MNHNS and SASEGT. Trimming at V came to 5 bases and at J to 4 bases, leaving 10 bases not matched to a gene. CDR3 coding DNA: TGTGCCAGCAGTCCCCGGAGCGGGGGGGCGCGCACCGGGGAGCTGTTTTTT. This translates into CASSPRSGGARTGELFF.

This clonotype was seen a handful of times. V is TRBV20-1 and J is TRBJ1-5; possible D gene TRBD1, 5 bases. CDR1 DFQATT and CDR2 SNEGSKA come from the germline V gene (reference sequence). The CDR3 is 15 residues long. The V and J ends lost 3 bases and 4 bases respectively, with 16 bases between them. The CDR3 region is CSARSGMGLNQPQHF. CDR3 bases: TGCAGTGCTAGGTCTGGGATGGGGCTAAATCAGCCCCAGCATTTT.

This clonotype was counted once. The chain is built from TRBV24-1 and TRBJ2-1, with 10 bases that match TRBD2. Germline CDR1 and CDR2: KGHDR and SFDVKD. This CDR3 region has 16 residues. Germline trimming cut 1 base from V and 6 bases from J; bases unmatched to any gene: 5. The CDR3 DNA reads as TGTGCCACCAGTGATTTTAAAGCGGGAGGGGTCAATGAGCAGTTCTTC. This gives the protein CATSDFKAGGVNEQFF.

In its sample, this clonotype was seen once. The CDR3 is CASSSHAGLFLQETQYF. CDR3 bases: TGTGCCAGCAGCTCCCACGCCGGACTCTTCTTACAAGAGACCCAGTACTTC. The gene calls are TRBV5-5 and TRBJ2-5; maybe TRBD2 (5 bases). This CDR3 comprises 17 residues. With 3 bases removed from V and 2 bases from J, the gap between germline ends came to 20 bases. From germline, CDR1 is SGHKS and CDR2 YYEKEE (reference sequence).

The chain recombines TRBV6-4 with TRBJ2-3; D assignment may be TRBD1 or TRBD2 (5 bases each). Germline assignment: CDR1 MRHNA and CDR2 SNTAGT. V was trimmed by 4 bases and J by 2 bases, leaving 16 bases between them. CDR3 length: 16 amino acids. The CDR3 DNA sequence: TGTGCCAGCAGTGCACGGTCCTCAGGGACCACAGATACGCAGTATTTT. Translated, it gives CASSARSSGTTDTQYF.

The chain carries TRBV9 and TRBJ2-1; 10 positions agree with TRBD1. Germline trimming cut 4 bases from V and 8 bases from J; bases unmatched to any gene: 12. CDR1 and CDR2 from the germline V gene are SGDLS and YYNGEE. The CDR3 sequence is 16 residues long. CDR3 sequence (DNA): TGTGCCAGCAGCAACCGACAGGGGGCGCCCCTCGATGAGCAGTTCTTC. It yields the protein CASSNRQGAPLDEQFF.

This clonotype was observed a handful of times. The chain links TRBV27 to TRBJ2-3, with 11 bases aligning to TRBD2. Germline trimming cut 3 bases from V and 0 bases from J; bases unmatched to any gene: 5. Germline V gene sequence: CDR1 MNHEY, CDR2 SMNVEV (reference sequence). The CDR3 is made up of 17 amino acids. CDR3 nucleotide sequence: TGTGCCAGCAGTTTTAGCGGGAGGGGGTATAGCACAGATACGCAGTATTTT. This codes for CASSFSGRGYSTDTQYF.

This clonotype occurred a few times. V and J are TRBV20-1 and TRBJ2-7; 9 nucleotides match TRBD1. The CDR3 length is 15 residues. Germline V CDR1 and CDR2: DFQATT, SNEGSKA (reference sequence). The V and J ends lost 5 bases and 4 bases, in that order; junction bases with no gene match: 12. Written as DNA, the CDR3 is TGCAGTGCTCTCGCCCCCACAGGGGGCGAGTACGAGCAGTACTTC. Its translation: CSALAPTGGEYEQYF.

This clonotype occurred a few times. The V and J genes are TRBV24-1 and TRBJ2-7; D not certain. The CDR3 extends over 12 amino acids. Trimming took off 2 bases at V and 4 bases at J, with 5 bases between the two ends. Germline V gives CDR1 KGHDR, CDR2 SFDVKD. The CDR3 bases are TGTGCCACCAGTGATTCAAAATACGAGCAGTACTTC. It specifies CATSDSKYEQYF.

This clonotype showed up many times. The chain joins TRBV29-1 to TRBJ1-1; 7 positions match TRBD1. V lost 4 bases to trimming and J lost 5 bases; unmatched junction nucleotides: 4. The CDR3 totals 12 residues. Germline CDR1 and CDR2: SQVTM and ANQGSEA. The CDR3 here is CSVARGQTEAFF. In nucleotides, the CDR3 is TGCAGCGTTGCGAGGGGGCAGACTGAAGCTTTCTTT. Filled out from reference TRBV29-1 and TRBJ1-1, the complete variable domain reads SAVISQKPSRDICQRGTSLTIQCQVDSQVTMMFWYRQQPGQSLTLIATANQGSEATYESGFVIDKFPISRPNLTFSTLTVSNMSPEDSSIYLCSVARGQTEAFFGQGTRLTVV.